The 7 T cell receptor beta chains in this list originate from one sample, sequenced in a study of blood T cells in healthy people across ages. Alongside a J-beta primer mix, a sample-barcoded 5' primer served in a second PCR lasting about 7 to 11 cycles. TCRdb redid the calling of the 5' RACE reads with MiXCR, one entry per CDR3 protein. The repertoire holds over 500,000 distinct CDR3 sequences, with about a quarter as singletons. These data also featured in a second study, about T cells of mothers and their children.

Input material: blood. The receptors were sampled from a boy aged 2 to 10 in good health.

The sample holds one count of this clonotype. The chain has TRBV28 and TRBJ2-5; 10 bases line up with TRBD2. The ends lost 6 bases at V and 5 bases at J; junction bases unmatched: 9. The CDR3 runs to 15 residues. The germline V gene has CDR1 MDHEN and CDR2 SYDVKM. The CDR3 nucleotides read TGTGCCAGCAGCCCCCCGGGACTAGCGTCGGAGACCCAGTACTTC. Translating gives CASSPPGLASETQYF.

This clonotype was counted between two and nine times. The rearrangement joins TRBV10-3 to TRBJ2-2; 14 positions agree with TRBD2. The germline CDR1 and CDR2 sequences are ENHRY and SYGVKD. Trimming cost V 3 bases and J 5 bases; bases outside gene matches: 8. The CDR3 has 18 amino acids. CDR3 DNA: TGTGCCATCAGTGACTCCGGGACTAGCGGGAGAATGACCGGGGAGCTGTTTTTT. It codes for CAISDSGTSGRMTGELFF.

This clonotype was detected a few times. The J gene is TRBJ2-2, the V gene TRBV3-1, with D uncertain. The CDR3 consists of 12 residues. Germline-derived CDR1 and CDR2 are LGHDT and YNNKEL (reference sequence). V gave up 5 bases and J gave up 8 bases, with 9 bases separating them. The CDR3 coding sequence is TGTGCCAGCAGCTACTATAGGGGGGAGCTGTTTTTT. This gives the protein CASSYYRGELFF.

This sequence joins TRBV27 and TRBJ2-7; TRBD2 agrees at 9 bases. Germline lookup yields CDR1 MNHEY and CDR2 SMNVEV (reference sequence). CDR3 length: 13 amino acids. J lost 7 bases, V lost 5 bases, and 6 bases had no gene match. The CDR3, as DNA: TGTGCCAGCAGTCCTTCGCTAGCGGGGGAGCAGTACTTC. This codes for CASSPSLAGEQYF.

Ten or more counts support this clonotype. The V and J genes are TRBV13 and TRBJ1-1; unclear D gene. The CDR3 is 14 amino acids. Trimming left V 3 bases short and J 0 bases short, with 8 bases between. Germline V gene lookup returns CDR1 PRHDT and CDR2 FYEKMQ (reference sequence). The CDR3 DNA follows: TGTGCCAGCAGCTTTCATTCAATGAACACTGAAGCTTTCTTT. Amino acid sequence: CASSFHSMNTEAFF.

The chain combines TRBV27 with TRBJ2-5; 9 bases map to TRBD1. Looked up from germline, CDR1 is MNHEY and CDR2 is SMNVEV (reference sequence). J lost 4 bases, V lost 5 bases, and 14 bases had no gene match. CDR3 length: 17 amino acids. This chain's CDR3 is CASSTGQGSSQGETQYF. CDR3 nucleotides: TGTGCCAGCAGTACCGGACAGGGGAGCTCGCAGGGAGAGACCCAGTACTTC.

In its sample, this clonotype was seen a few times. The chain couples TRBV5-1 to TRBJ2-5; TRBD2 matches at 8 bases. The length of the CDR3 is 13 residues. The ends lost 6 bases at V and 5 bases at J; junction bases unmatched: 6. The V gene's germline CDR1 is SGHRS and CDR2 YFSETQ. CDR3 loop: CASNPGRVETQYF. CDR3 DNA sequence: TGCGCCAGCAACCCCGGGAGGGTGGAGACCCAGTACTTC.